Below, 11 T cell receptor beta chains from the same sample are listed, as sequenced in a study of regulatory T cells in long-lasting Graves disease. TCR beta libraries were built with iRepertoire HTBI primers and Arm-PCR of CDR3 regions. TCRdb re-called the multiplex PCR reads through MiXCR, storing one row per CDR3 protein. The table includes roughly 610,000 distinct CDR3 sequences, about 16% detected once. Time point reported: newly diagnosed GD, antithyroid drugs for less than 3 months. PBMC RNA served as the TCR library source. This sample was shared with a second study, whose subject was T cells in Graves' hyperthyroidism and ophthalmopathy.

The sequencing here drew on peripheral blood mononuclear cells (PBMCs), taken at new diagnosis, from a patient treated with antithyroid drugs. Receptors originate from a man between 18 and 35 years old with Graves disease.

This clonotype was seen only a few times. The genes are TRBV5-6 and TRBJ2-7, with D unclear. Germline V gene lookup returns CDR1 SGHDT and CDR2 YYEEEE. The CDR3 is 17 residues long. V shed 4 bases and J shed 0 bases, with 20 bases lying between them. This CDR3 is CASSPRIRLVVSYEQYF. CDR3 nucleotide sequence: TGTGCCAGCAGCCCCCGGATAAGATTGGTGGTCTCCTACGAGCAGTACTTC.

This clonotype was seen repeatedly, ten times or more. V is TRBV6-1 and J is TRBJ1-2; the D gene is possibly TRBD1 (5 bases). This CDR3 is built from 15 residues. V was cut by 6 bases and J by 2 bases, with 16 bases left in between. CDR1 is MNHNS and CDR2 is SASEGT in the germline V gene. Here the CDR3 DNA reads TGTGCCAGCAGCGAGGAGGGAGGGGAGAACTATGGCTACACCTTC. This sequence encodes CASSEEGGENYGYTF.

This sequence joins TRBV20-1 and TRBJ2-7; 8 bases agree with TRBD1. The length of the CDR3 is 11 residues. In germline, CDR1 is DFQATT, CDR2 SNEGSKA (reference sequence). Trimming removed 6 bases from V and 8 bases from J; junction bases left unmatched: 6. The CDR3 reads CSALDRDKQYF. CDR3 in DNA: TGCAGTGCCCTGGACAGGGATAAGCAGTACTTC.

The chain carries TRBV7-3 and TRBJ2-2; 7 positions match TRBD1. This CDR3 contains 15 residues. Germline CDR1 SGHTA, CDR2 FQGTGA. The J segment lost 5 bases and the V segment lost 5 bases, leaving 8 bases of the junction unmatched. The CDR3 region is CASSPRNRGTGELFF. Written as DNA, the CDR3 is TGTGCCAGCAGCCCGCGAAACAGGGGTACCGGGGAGCTGTTTTTT.

Ten or more counts support this clonotype. The chain uses TRBV18 and TRBJ2-3; D gene ambiguous. Looked up from germline, CDR1 is KGHSH and CDR2 is LQKENI. The CDR3 has 14 amino acids. V gave up 3 bases and J gave up 3 bases, with 10 bases separating them. The CDR3 coding sequence is TGTGCCAGCTCACCGAGGATGGGAACAGATACGCAGTATTTT. Translation: CASSPRMGTDTQYF. The full variable domain, with the rest looked up from reference TRBV18 and TRBJ2-3, is NAGVMQNPRHLVRRRGQEARLRCSPMKGHSHVYWYRQLPEEGLKFMVYLQKENIIDESGMPKERFSAEFPKEGPSILRIQQVVRGDSAAYFCASSPRMGTDTQYFGPGTRLTVL.

This clonotype was counted many times. The chain is built from TRBV20-1 and TRBJ2-7; D gene unclear. CDR1 is DFQATT and CDR2 is SNEGSKA in the germline V gene (reference sequence). V was clipped by 5 bases and J by 2 bases, with 7 bases between them. The CDR3 runs 11 residues. The CDR3 is CSARATYEQYF. For the CDR3, the DNA is TGCAGTGCTCGAGCGACCTACGAGCAGTACTTC.

A few counts support this clonotype. CDR3 protein: CASSLGAQGSGKRQPQHF. CDR3 sequence (DNA): TGTGCCAGCAGCTTAGGGGCGCAGGGCAGCGGTAAGAGGCAGCCCCAGCATTTT. The chain is built from TRBV7-8 and TRBJ1-5, with a weak D call TRBD1 (5 bases). The CDR3 is made up of 18 amino acids. V was clipped by 1 base and J by 7 bases, with 23 bases between them. In germline, CDR1 is SGHVS, CDR2 FQNEAQ. Filled out from reference TRBV7-8 and TRBJ1-5, the complete variable domain reads GAGVSQSPRYKVAKRGQDVALRCDPISGHVSLFWYQQALGQGPEFLTYFQNEAQLDKSGLPSDRFFAERPEGSVSTLKIQRTQQEDSAVYLCASSLGAQGSGKRQPQHFGDGTRLSIL.

This clonotype appeared many times. The chain combines TRBV3-1 with TRBJ2-5, with D perhaps TRBD1 (5 bases). The CDR3 has 16 amino acids. Trimming cost V 1 base and J 2 bases, with 14 bases left between them. Looked up from germline, CDR1 is LGHDT and CDR2 is YNNKEL (reference sequence). CDR3 loop: CASSQGAKGPQETQYF. The CDR3, as DNA: TGTGCCAGCAGCCAAGGGGCAAAGGGGCCTCAAGAGACCCAGTACTTC.

A remark on this clonotype: A single base separates this from a much larger clone, so it may be a read error. The missing conserved phenylalanine or tryptophan at the end of this CDR3 makes a read error likely. The chain uses TRBV5-1 and TRBJ1-1; maybe TRBD1 (5 bases). V lost 4 bases and J 1 base, leaving 14 bases between the germline ends. Germline CDR1 is SGHRS and CDR2 is YFSETQ. CDR3 length: 15 residues. CDR3 nucleotides: TGCGCCAGCAGCCCGAGGGTGCAGGGGAACACTGAAGCTTTCTGT. This sequence encodes CASSPRVQGNTEAFC.

This clonotype was found a few times. The V call is TRBV29-1, the J call TRBJ2-5; 7 bases are shared with TRBD1. Trimming cost V 2 bases and J 1 base; bases outside gene matches: 7. In germline, CDR1 is SQVTM, CDR2 ANQGSEA. This CDR3 contains 15 residues. The CDR3 region has the DNA TGCAGCGTTGAAAGGCTACAGGGGTCCCAAGAGACCCAGTACTTC. It encodes CSVERLQGSQETQYF.

CDR3 bases: TGCAGTGGCTCCGGACGCGGGAGTTACAATGAGCAGTTCTTC. This sequence encodes CSGSGRGSYNEQFF. V and J are TRBV20-1 and TRBJ2-1; the match to TRBD2 covers 7 bases. CDR1 is DFQATT, CDR2 SNEGSKA, per germline (reference sequence). Germline trimming cut 7 bases from V and 4 bases from J; bases unmatched to any gene: 10. This CDR3 contains 14 residues.